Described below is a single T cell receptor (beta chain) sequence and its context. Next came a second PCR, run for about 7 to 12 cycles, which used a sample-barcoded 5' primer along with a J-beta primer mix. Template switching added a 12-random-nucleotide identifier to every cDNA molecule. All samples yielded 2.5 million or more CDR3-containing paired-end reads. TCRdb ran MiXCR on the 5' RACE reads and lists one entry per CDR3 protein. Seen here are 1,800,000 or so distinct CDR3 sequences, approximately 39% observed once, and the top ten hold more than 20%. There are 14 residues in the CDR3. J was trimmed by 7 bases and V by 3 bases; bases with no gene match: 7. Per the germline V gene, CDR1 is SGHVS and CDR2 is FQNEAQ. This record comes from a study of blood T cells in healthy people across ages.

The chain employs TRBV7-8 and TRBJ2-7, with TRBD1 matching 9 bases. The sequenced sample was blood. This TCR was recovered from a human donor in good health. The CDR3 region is CASSFGTGWWEQYF. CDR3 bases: TGTGCCAGCAGCTTTGGGACAGGGTGGTGGGAGCAGTACTTC.